Following are 18 T cell receptor beta chains from one sample sequenced in a study of blood T cells in healthy people across ages. Together with a sample-barcoded 5' primer, a J-beta primer mix was included in a second PCR lasting about 7 to 11 cycles. TCRdb reanalysed the 5' RACE reads using MiXCR and keeps one entry per CDR3 protein. Among roughly 730,000 distinct CDR3 sequences listed, 56% were seen once. The sequencing input was blood. The source of these receptors is a man in his forties or fifties in good health.

The V gene is TRBV7-2, the J gene TRBJ2-7; 11 bases agree with TRBD2. The CDR3 spans 14 residues. Trimming removed 7 bases from V and 1 base from J; junction bases left unmatched: 3. Germline-derived CDR1 and CDR2 are SGHTA and FQGNSA. For the CDR3, the DNA is TGTGCCAGCAACCCTAGCGGGGGGTCCTACGAGCAGTACTTC. Protein sequence: CASNPSGGSYEQYF.

The chain has TRBV5-1 and TRBJ2-5, with D perhaps matching TRBD1 (6 bases). The CDR3 extends over 15 amino acids. Germline CDR1 reads SGHRS; CDR2 reads YFSETQ. V lost 4 bases, J lost 1 base, and 14 bases lay in between. Here the CDR3 DNA reads TGCGCCAGCAGCCCAGACAAGACAGGCCAAGAGACCCAGTACTTC. Its translation is CASSPDKTGQETQYF. Full variable domain (outside the CDR3, taken from reference TRBV5-1 and TRBJ2-5): KAGVTQTPRYLIKTRGQQVTLSCSPISGHRSVSWYQQTPGQGLQFLFEYFSETQRNKGNFPGRFSGRQFSNSRSEMNVSTLELGDSALYLCASSPDKTGQETQYFGPGTRLLVL.

The chain employs TRBV2 and TRBJ2-7; 7 positions match TRBD1. Germline V CDR1 and CDR2: SNHLY, FYNNEI. With V trimmed by 4 bases and J by 0 bases, 12 bases remained unmatched. The CDR3 runs 17 residues. CDR3 coding DNA: TGTGCCAGCAGTGGGGACAGAGCTGCAACTAACTCCTACGAGCAGTACTTC. It encodes CASSGDRAATNSYEQYF. Based on the CDR3 plus reference TRBV2 and TRBJ2-7, the full variable domain is EPEVTQTPSHQVTQMGQEVILRCVPISNHLYFYWYRQILGQKVEFLVSFYNNEISEKSEIFDDQFSVERPDGSNFTLKIRSTKLEDSAMYFCASSGDRAATNSYEQYFGPGTRLTVT.

V gene TRBV7-8 combines with J gene TRBJ2-4; the D gene is possibly TRBD2 (6 bases). CDR3 length: 13 amino acids. Germline V gene lookup returns CDR1 SGHVS and CDR2 FQNEAQ. V lost 5 bases and J 13 bases, leaving 18 bases between the germline ends. CDR3 bases: TGTGCCAGCAGCCCTAGCACCTCGGGGAGGCAGTACTTC. It translates to CASSPSTSGRQYF.

A few counts support this clonotype. As DNA, the CDR3 is TGTGCCAGCAGCTTAGGGCGGGAGTACCAGTTCTTC. Its protein product is CASSLGREYQFF. The V gene is TRBV11-2, the J gene TRBJ2-1; 7 bases align to TRBD2. The CDR3 covers 12 residues. J lost 13 bases, V lost 1 base, and 4 bases had no gene match. Germline values: CDR1 SGHAT, CDR2 FQNNGV. The complete variable domain, with remaining parts taken from reference TRBV11-2 and TRBJ2-1, reads EAGVAQSPRYKIIEKRQSVAFWCNPISGHATLYWYQQILGQGPKLLIQFQNNGVVDDSQLPKDRFSAERLKGVDSTLKIQPAKLEDSAVYLCASSLGREYQFFGPGTRLTVL.

This clonotype occurred a few times. The chain employs TRBV28 and TRBJ2-5, with D possibly TRBD2 on 5 matching bases. This CDR3 region has 17 residues. V was pared by 3 bases and J by 5 bases, with 22 bases between. CDR1 is MDHEN, CDR2 SYDVKM, per germline. The CDR3 bases are TGTGCCAGCAGTTTGGCTCTTTCGGGTCGGTCGGGGGAGACCCAGTACTTC. It specifies CASSLALSGRSGETQYF. The whole variable domain, remainder taken from reference TRBV28 and TRBJ2-5, is DVKVTQSSRYLVKRTGEKVFLECVQDMDHENMFWYRQDPGLGLRLIYFSYDVKMKEKGDIPEGYSVSREKKERFSLILESASTNQTSMYLCASSLALSGRSGETQYFGPGTRLLVL.

The chain carries TRBV9 and TRBJ2-4, with TRBD1 matching over 9 bases. Germline CDR1 is SGDLS and CDR2 is YYNGEE. Germline trimming cut 2 bases from V and 0 bases from J; bases unmatched to any gene: 3. CDR3 length: 16 residues. In DNA, the CDR3 is TGTGCCAGCAGCGTTACGGACAGGGGAGCCAAAAACATTCAGTACTTC. It is translated as CASSVTDRGAKNIQYF.

The chain has TRBV25-1 and TRBJ2-3; D may be TRBD1 (7 bases). Germline V lookup: CDR1 MGHDK, CDR2 SYGVNS. V lost 5 bases to trimming and J lost 5 bases, with 23 bases between them. This CDR3 region has 17 residues. CDR3 residues: CASSKPLRSRGVDTQYF. Here the CDR3 DNA reads TGTGCCAGCAGTAAACCACTCCGGTCCAGGGGGGTAGATACGCAGTATTTT.

The chain joins TRBV10-3 to TRBJ1-1; weak D call: TRBD1 (5 bases). The CDR3 is 15 residues long. Trimming took 10 bases from V and 4 from J, leaving 22 bases between them. The germline gives CDR1 ENHRY, CDR2 SYGVKD. DNA for the CDR3: TGTGCCAGCACCGCCGAGGGACTTTGGGGCACTGAAGCTTTCTTT. Its protein is CASTAEGLWGTEAFF.

V is TRBV5-1 and J is TRBJ2-1; 10 nucleotides line up with TRBD1. The germline CDR1 and CDR2 sequences are SGHRS and YFSETQ. V lost 4 bases, J lost 7 bases, and 11 bases stayed unmatched. This CDR3 comprises 16 residues. The CDR3 spells CASSGLDRGRVNEQFF. In DNA form, the CDR3 reads TGCGCCAGCAGCGGACTCGACAGGGGGCGGGTAAATGAGCAGTTCTTC.

The chain joins TRBV6-5 to TRBJ2-7; TRBD2 might be the D (5 bases). Trimming took 6 bases from V and 0 from J, leaving 15 bases between them. Germline V lookup: CDR1 MNHEY, CDR2 SVGAGI. The length of the CDR3 is 15 residues. The CDR3 coding sequence is TGTGCCAGCAGCCTTGAGGGCAAATTCTCCTACGAGCAGTACTTC. Amino acids: CASSLEGKFSYEQYF.

This clonotype was seen a handful of times. The CDR3 loop is CASEVGTHAASTDTQYF. The CDR3 bases are TGCGCCAGCGAGGTTGGGACGCACGCGGCTAGCACAGATACGCAGTATTTT. The J gene is TRBJ2-3, the V gene TRBV5-1; the D gene could be TRBD1 or TRBD2 (5 bases each). This CDR3 is built from 17 residues. The germline CDR1 and CDR2 sequences are SGHRS and YFSETQ. V was cut by 7 bases and J by 0 bases, with 21 bases left in between.

This clonotype was seen a handful of times. This chain links TRBV27 with TRBJ2-4, with D maybe TRBD2 (5 bases). Deletions cut 3 bases from V and 2 bases from J, with 11 bases between. The CDR3 runs 15 residues. Germline lookup yields CDR1 MNHEY and CDR2 SMNVEV (reference sequence). CDR3 DNA sequence: TGTGCCAGCAGTTTCTTGTCGGGGTCCAAAAACATTCAGTACTTC. It codes for CASSFLSGSKNIQYF.

The V and J genes are TRBV12-3 or TRBV12-4 and TRBJ2-5; D might be TRBD1 (6 bases). Trimming stripped 5 bases from V and 8 bases from J, with 12 bases between. The CDR3 loop spans 12 amino acids. CDR3 protein: CASSVIGGTQYF. The CDR3 DNA is TGTGCCAGCAGTGTTATTGGGGGCACCCAGTACTTC.

The chain carries TRBV27 and TRBJ2-7, with D hard to call. Germline V gene lookup returns CDR1 MNHEY and CDR2 SMNVEV (reference sequence). Trimming took 5 bases from V and 3 from J, leaving 17 bases between them. The CDR3 has 15 amino acids. CDR3 protein: CASSRPAGDFYEQYF. The CDR3 DNA reads TGTGCCAGCAGTCGCCCCGCAGGCGACTTCTACGAGCAGTACTTC.

This clonotype appeared once. One junction end disagrees with the germline gene, perhaps due to a read error. The chain combines TRBV6-5 with TRBJ1-2; D perhaps matches TRBD1 (6 bases). This CDR3 has 13 residues. Per germline, CDR1 MNHEY and CDR2 SVGAGI. The CDR3: CASSDSETGGYTF. CDR3 DNA sequence: TGTGCCAGCAGTGACTCGGAGACAGGAGGCTACACCTTC.

The chain couples TRBV6-5 to TRBJ2-5, with 11 bases matching TRBD2. Germline V lookup: CDR1 MNHEY, CDR2 SVGAGI. V lost 2 bases to trimming and J lost 1 base; unmatched junction nucleotides: 6. The CDR3 is 17 residues long. The CDR3, as DNA: TGTGCCAGCAGTTACGAGTCGACTAGCGGGACCCAAGAGACCCAGTACTTC. Its protein is CASSYESTSGTQETQYF.

In this sample, this clonotype turned up a few times. CDR3 loop: CASSPVGQQETQYF. The CDR3 bases are TGTGCCAGCTCACCAGTCGGACAGCAAGAGACCCAGTACTTC. The chain has TRBV18 and TRBJ2-5; D is possibly TRBD1 (6 bases). The germline V gene encodes CDR1 KGHSH and CDR2 LQKENI. This CDR3 spans 14 amino acids. Between the trimmed V and J ends, which lost 2 bases and 2 bases, there was a span of 9 bases.